These 22 T cell receptor beta chains were sequenced from one sample in a study of radiation and T cells in renal cell carcinoma. Treatment denoted: treatment-naive control, cytoreductive nephrectomy. Sequencing was performed with immunoSEQ multiplex PCR; in TCRdb, only in-frame clones are kept and a portion is missing. Of over 8,000 clones listed, about 66% are singletons. This specimen was tumor tissue, taken from a patient whose treatment was nephrectomy without radiotherapy. These receptors were taken from a man between 60 and 70 years old with renal cell carcinoma.

The chain has TRBV28 and TRBJ2-3; TRBD2 matches at 14 bases. CDR3 size: 18 residues. J lost 7 bases, V lost 0 bases, and 9 bases had no gene match. Germline V gene sequence: CDR1 MDHEN, CDR2 SYDVKM. CDR3 region: CASSLWRPGLAGENTQYF. The CDR3 DNA is TGTGCCAGCAGTTTATGGCGGCCGGGACTAGCGGGAGAGAATACGCAGTATTTT.

This clone rates as medium-sized. The gene calls are TRBV7-9 and TRBJ2-3; D ambiguous. Trimming removed 9 bases from V and 0 bases from J, with 13 bases in between. In germline, CDR1 is SEHNR, CDR2 FQNEAQ (reference sequence). The CDR3 has 14 amino acids. CDR3 DNA sequence: TGTGCCAGGAGTTCCGGATCTAGCACAGATACGCAGTATTTT. It codes for CARSSGSSTDTQYF.

The V call is TRBV4-1, the J call TRBJ2-5, with 9 bases that match TRBD2. CDR3 length: 16 residues. Germline V gene lookup returns CDR1 MGHRA and CDR2 YSYEKL. Trimming at V came to 2 bases and at J to 5 bases, leaving 9 bases not matched to a gene. The CDR3 DNA is TGCGCCAGCAGCCAACCGGGGACTAGCCTGCGGGAGACCCAGTACTTC. Translation gives CASSQPGTSLRETQYF.

In this sample, this clone turned up a few times. At one end, the junction sequence differs from germline, possibly due to a read error. The chain joins TRBV15 to TRBJ1-2; unclear D gene. CDR3 size: 13 residues. Germline CDR1 is LNHNV and CDR2 is YYDKDF (reference sequence). In DNA form, the CDR3 reads TGTGCCACCAGCGGAGAGGCGAACTATGGCTACACCTTC. Translation gives CATSGEANYGYTF.

This clone showed up just once. This CDR3 is CASSQDPPGQANYGYTF. The CDR3 nucleotides read TGCGCCAGCAGCCAAGATCCGCCGGGACAGGCTAACTATGGCTACACCTTC. J is TRBJ1-2 and V is TRBV4-1; 8 positions agree with TRBD1. There are 17 residues in the CDR3. Germline values: CDR1 MGHRA, CDR2 YSYEKL. Germline trimming cut 0 bases from V and 0 bases from J; bases unmatched to any gene: 6.

This clone was detected a few times. The J gene is TRBJ2-1, the V gene TRBV5-1; D call uncertain. The CDR3 is 15 amino acids. The V end lost 0 bases, the J end lost 0 bases, and 7 bases lay between the germline ends. The V gene's germline CDR1 is SGHRS and CDR2 YFSETQ. The CDR3 loop reads CASSLGQISYNEQFF. DNA of the CDR3: TGCGCCAGCAGCTTGGGCCAGATCTCCTACAATGAGCAGTTCTTC. The whole variable domain, remainder taken from reference TRBV5-1 and TRBJ2-1, is KAGVTQTPRYLIKTRGQQVTLSCSPISGHRSVSWYQQTPGQGLQFLFEYFSETQRNKGNFPGRFSGRQFSNSRSEMNVSTLELGDSALYLCASSLGQISYNEQFFGPGTRLTVL.

The chain recombines TRBV11-2 with TRBJ2-5; no clear D gene. This CDR3 has 17 residues. In germline, CDR1 is SGHAT, CDR2 FQNNGV. Trimming took 5 bases from V and 1 from J, leaving 20 bases between them. The CDR3 region is CASSISSTDWVQETQYF. CDR3 nucleotide sequence: TGTGCCAGCAGCATCAGTTCTACTGATTGGGTCCAAGAGACCCAGTACTTC.

The chain is built from TRBV5-4 and TRBJ2-5; TRBD1 might be the D (6 bases). The germline V gene encodes CDR1 SGHNT and CDR2 YYREEE (reference sequence). Trimming took off 0 bases at V and 5 bases at J, with 14 bases between the two ends. The CDR3 covers 15 residues. CDR3 loop: CASSLEGGILETQYF. DNA for the CDR3: TGTGCCAGCAGCTTGGAAGGGGGTATCTTGGAGACCCAGTACTTC. The full variable domain, its missing parts supplied by reference TRBV5-4 and TRBJ2-5, is ETGVTQSPTHLIKTRGQQVTLRCSSQSGHNTVSWYQQALGQGPQFIFQYYREEENGRGNFPPRFSGLQFPNYSSELNVNALELDDSALYLCASSLEGGILETQYFGPGTRLLVL.

The rearrangement links TRBV28 to TRBJ2-1; TRBD2 agrees at 8 bases. This CDR3 contains 16 residues. In germline, CDR1 is MDHEN, CDR2 SYDVKM. The V gene end was trimmed by 2 bases and the J gene end by 9 bases; junction bases not matched to a gene: 12. CDR3 residues: CASSLLREGRGGEQFF. DNA for the CDR3: TGTGCCAGCAGTTTACTACGGGAGGGCCGGGGTGGTGAGCAGTTCTTC.

The gene calls are TRBV2 and TRBJ2-1; TRBD1 aligns across 9 bases. Germline V gene sequence: CDR1 SNHLY, CDR2 FYNNEI. The CDR3 extends over 14 amino acids. The V segment lost 5 bases and the J segment 7 bases; nucleotides outside the gene matches: 6. The CDR3 here is CASSRDRASNEQFF. The CDR3 region has the DNA TGTGCCAGCAGTAGGGACAGGGCCTCGAATGAGCAGTTCTTC.

V usage is TRBV19 and J usage is TRBJ2-1; 7 bases are a match to TRBD1. From germline, CDR1 is LNHDA and CDR2 SQIVND (reference sequence). V lost 0 bases to trimming and J lost 2 bases; unmatched junction nucleotides: 1. The CDR3 loop spans 15 amino acids. As DNA, the CDR3 is TGTGCCAGTAGTATAGATAGGGGGCCCTACAATGAGCAGTTCTTC. It specifies CASSIDRGPYNEQFF.

The genes are TRBV5-6 and TRBJ1-2; D unresolved. There are 14 residues in the CDR3. The germline V and J ends were trimmed by 0 bases and 3 bases, with 9 bases remaining between them. From germline, CDR1 is SGHDT and CDR2 YYEEEE. The CDR3 spells CASSLGVDHYGYTF. CDR3 nucleotide sequence: TGTGCCAGCAGCTTGGGAGTAGACCACTATGGCTACACCTTC.

CDR3 sequence reads: CASSWDSPSYNEQFF. As DNA, the CDR3 is TGTGCCAGCAGCTGGGACTCCCCCTCCTACAATGAGCAGTTCTTC. J is TRBJ2-1 and V is TRBV6-1; maybe TRBD2 (6 bases). The CDR3 loop spans 15 amino acids. Germline loops: CDR1 MNHNS, CDR2 SASEGT. Trimming took off 6 bases at V and 0 bases at J, with 12 bases between the two ends.

The count of this clone is one. J is TRBJ2-2 and V is TRBV6-8; TRBD2 might be the D (6 bases). The V end was cut by 6 bases, the J end by 7 bases, with 18 bases between. Germline assignment: CDR1 MNHGY and CDR2 SAAAGT. The CDR3 is 15 amino acids. DNA for the CDR3: TGTGCCAGCAGCCCCTCCCGGGGGAATAGCGGGGAGCTGTTTTTT. It encodes CASSPSRGNSGELFF.

V and J are TRBV5-7 and TRBJ2-2; 13 bases align to TRBD2. TRBV5-7 is an ORF, and what it does is uncertain. Trimming took 4 bases from V and 5 from J; bases not matched to a gene: 2. The CDR3 runs to 15 residues. CDR3 region: CASSLGLAGTGELFF. DNA of the CDR3: TGTGCCAGCAGCCTGGGACTAGCGGGAACCGGGGAGCTGTTTTTT.

This clone was seen a few times. The chain couples TRBV10-2 to TRBJ1-2, with TRBD1 matching 7 bases. The CDR3 is 13 residues long. Germline CDR1 and CDR2: WSHSY and SAAADI. With 6 bases clipped from V and 6 bases from J, the junction kept 7 bases outside the gene matches. The CDR3 bases are TGCGCCAGCAGACGGGACAGCTCTGATGGCTACACCTTC. Amino acid sequence: CASRRDSSDGYTF.

This chain connects TRBV10-3 to TRBJ1-2; no definite D call. CDR1 is ENHRY and CDR2 is SYGVKD in the germline V gene. The V gene lost 5 bases and the J gene lost 2 bases, with 9 bases spanning the gap. There are 13 residues in the CDR3. The CDR3 DNA follows: TGTGCCATCAGTTCTACAGAAAACTATGGCTACACCTTC. The encoded protein is CAISSTENYGYTF.

The chain carries TRBV6-1 and TRBJ2-7; D not resolved. The CDR3 is 12 amino acids. Trimming removed 3 bases at V and 5 bases at J, with 8 bases between. Germline loops: CDR1 MNHNS, CDR2 SASEGT. CDR3 residues: CASSEGSNEQYF. CDR3 in DNA: TGTGCCAGCAGTGAGGGGTCCAACGAGCAGTACTTC.

This clone was recorded only once. This chain links TRBV20-1 with TRBJ2-1; unclear D gene. Trimming shortened V by 4 bases and J by 7 bases, and 2 bases separated the two germline ends. There are 9 residues in the CDR3. From germline, CDR1 is DFQATT and CDR2 SNEGSKA (reference sequence). CDR3 residues: CSANNEQFF. The CDR3 coding sequence is TGCAGTGCTAATAATGAGCAGTTCTTC.

This clone turned up a few times. The chain combines TRBV29-1 with TRBJ2-2; the D gene is possibly TRBD1 (7 bases). Germline loops: CDR1 SQVTM, CDR2 ANQGSEA. The CDR3 has 14 residues. Trimming pared 3 bases from V and 4 bases from J, leaving 12 bases between. The CDR3, as DNA: TGCAGCGTTGAGGGTCAGGGGGGCACCGGGGAGCTGTTTTTT. Its translation is CSVEGQGGTGELFF.

This clone is labeled as medium-sized. The V and J genes are TRBV27 and TRBJ2-7; D ambiguous. This CDR3 is built from 13 residues. The V end lost 7 bases, the J end lost 0 bases, and 10 bases lay between the germline ends. Germline-derived CDR1 and CDR2 are MNHEY and SMNVEV (reference sequence). In nucleotides, the CDR3 is TGTGCCAGCATTTCACAGAACTCCTACGAGCAGTACTTC. Its protein is CASISQNSYEQYF.

The gene calls are TRBV2 and TRBJ2-1, with 7 bases fitting TRBD2. The trim removed 6 bases at V and 3 bases at J, leaving 5 bases unmatched. In germline, CDR1 is SNHLY, CDR2 FYNNEI. The CDR3 has 14 amino acids. The CDR3: CASSRAGFYNEQFF. The CDR3 DNA reads TGTGCCAGCAGCCGAGCGGGGTTCTACAATGAGCAGTTCTTC.